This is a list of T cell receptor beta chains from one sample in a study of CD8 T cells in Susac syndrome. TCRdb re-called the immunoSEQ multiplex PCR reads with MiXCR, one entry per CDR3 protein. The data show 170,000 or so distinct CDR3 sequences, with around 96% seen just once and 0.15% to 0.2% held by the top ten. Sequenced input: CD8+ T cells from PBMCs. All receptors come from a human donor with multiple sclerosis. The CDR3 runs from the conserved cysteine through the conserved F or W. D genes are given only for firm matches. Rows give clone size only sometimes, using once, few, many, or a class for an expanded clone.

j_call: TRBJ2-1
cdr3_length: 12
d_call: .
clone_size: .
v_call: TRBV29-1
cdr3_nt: TGCAGCGACGCCCCTGCCTACAATGAGCAGTTCTTC
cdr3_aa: CSDAPAYNEQFF

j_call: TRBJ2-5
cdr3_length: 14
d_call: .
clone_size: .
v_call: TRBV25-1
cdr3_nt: TGTGCCAGCAGTGAAAGCTCGGGGCTGAAGACCCAGTACTTC
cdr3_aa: CASSESSGLKTQYF

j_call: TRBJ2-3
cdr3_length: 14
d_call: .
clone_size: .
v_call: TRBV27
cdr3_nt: TGTGCCAGCAGTTTATCCGTCCGGGTAGATACGCAGTATTTT
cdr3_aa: CASSLSVRVDTQYF

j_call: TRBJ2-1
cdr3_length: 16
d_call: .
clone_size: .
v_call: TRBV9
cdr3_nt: TGTGCCAGCAGCCCCTCCGGGTGGCCTCTCTACAATGAGCAGTTCTTC
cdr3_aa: CASSPSGWPLYNEQFF

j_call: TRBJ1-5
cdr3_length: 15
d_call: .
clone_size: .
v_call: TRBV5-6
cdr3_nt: TGTGCCAGCAAACAATCGCCGGACGGTAACCAGCCCCAGCATTTT
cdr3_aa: CASKQSPDGNQPQHF

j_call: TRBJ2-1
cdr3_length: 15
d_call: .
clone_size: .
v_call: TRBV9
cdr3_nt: TGTGCCAGCAGCGCAGGAGGGATAGTAGAAAATGAGCAGTTCTTC
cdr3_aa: CASSAGGIVENEQFF

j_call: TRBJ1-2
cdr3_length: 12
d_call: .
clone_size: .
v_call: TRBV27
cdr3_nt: TGTGCCAGCAGTCAGGGGACCTATGGCTACACCTTC
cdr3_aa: CASSQGTYGYTF

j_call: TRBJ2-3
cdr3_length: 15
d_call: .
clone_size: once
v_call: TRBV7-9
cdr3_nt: TGTGCCAGCAGCGACCTAGCAGCAGGGACAGATACGCAGTATTTT
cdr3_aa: CASSDLAAGTDTQYF

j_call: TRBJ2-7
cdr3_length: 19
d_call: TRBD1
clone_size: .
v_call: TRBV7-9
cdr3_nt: TGTGCCAGCAGCCGCCGGGACAGGGAGCTTGGGTGGGGCTCCTACGAGCAGTACTTC
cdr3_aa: CASSRRDRELGWGSYEQYF

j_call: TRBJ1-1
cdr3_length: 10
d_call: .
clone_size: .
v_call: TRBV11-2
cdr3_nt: TGTGCAAGCGGTAGGGTGGAAGCTTTCTTT
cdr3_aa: CASGRVEAFF

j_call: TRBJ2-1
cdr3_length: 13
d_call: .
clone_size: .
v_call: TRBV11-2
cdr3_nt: TGTGCCAGCAGCCCAGGACCATACAATGAGCAGTTCTTC
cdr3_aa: CASSPGPYNEQFF

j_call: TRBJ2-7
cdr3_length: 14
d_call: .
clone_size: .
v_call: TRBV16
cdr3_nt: TGTGCCAGCACCGGAACCGGGGACCTGTGGGAGCAGTACTTC
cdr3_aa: CASTGTGDLWEQYF

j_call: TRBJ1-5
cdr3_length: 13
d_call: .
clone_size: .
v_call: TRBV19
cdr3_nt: TGTGCCAGTAGTCAACAGAACAATCAGCCCCAGCATTTT
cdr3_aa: CASSQQNNQPQHF

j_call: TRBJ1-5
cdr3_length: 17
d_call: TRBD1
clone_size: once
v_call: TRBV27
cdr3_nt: TGTGCCAGCAGTCCCGCCACCCCGGGACAGGTTGATCAGCCCCAGCATTTT
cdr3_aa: CASSPATPGQVDQPQHF

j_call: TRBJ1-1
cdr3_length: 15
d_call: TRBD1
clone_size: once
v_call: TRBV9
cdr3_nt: TGTGCCAGCAGCGGCCGGGACAGACAGAACACTGAAGCTTTCTTT
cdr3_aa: CASSGRDRQNTEAFF

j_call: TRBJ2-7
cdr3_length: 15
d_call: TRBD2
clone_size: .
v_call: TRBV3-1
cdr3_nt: TGTGCCAGCAGCCAAGGACTAGCGGGAGTATTCGAGCAGTACTTC
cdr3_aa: CASSQGLAGVFEQYF

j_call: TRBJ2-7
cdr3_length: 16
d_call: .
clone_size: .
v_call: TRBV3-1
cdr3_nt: TGTGCCAGCAGCCAAGATGGGCCTATTTCACTCTACGAGCAGTACTTC
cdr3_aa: CASSQDGPISLYEQYF

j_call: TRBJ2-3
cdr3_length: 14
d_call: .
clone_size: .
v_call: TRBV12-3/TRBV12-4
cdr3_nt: TGTGCCAGCAACTCGGAACAGGGCGGGGATACGCAGTATTTT
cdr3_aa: CASNSEQGGDTQYF